This T cell receptor (beta chain) was identified in a study of T cell repertoires in cytomegalovirus infection. Study information: Recently identified HLA-C-restricted CMV epitopes were used, and well-studied HLA-B-restricted CMV epitopes were used as well. It was the public TCR beta signatures that indicated both CMV infection and matching HLA type. Overall study findings and caveats: What dominated the ex vivo response were HLA-C-restricted CMV-specific TCR beta clonotypes. Cumulative public TCR beta family frequency identified carriers of CMV plus the relevant HLA.

The CDR3 sequence is 15 residues long. Germline CDR1 MNHGY, CDR2 SAAAGT. Trimming removed 6 bases from V and 7 bases from J; junction bases left unmatched: 4. Worth noting for this clonotype: Its antigen remains unidentified.

Each CDR3 protein is one row after TCRdb ran MiXCR on the reads. Among about 85,000 distinct CDR3 sequences, roughly 44% were seen once, and the ten largest hold over 85%. The genes are TRBV6-8 and TRBJ2-1; 15 bases match TRBD2. This TCR was sampled from a human donor in good health (CMV status not recorded). Some clones in this sample may be carry-over from other donors' samples. Sequenced material: CD8+ T cells from cultured PBMCs, taken from culture after CMV antigen stimulation. This chain's CDR3 is CASRSGLAGGNEQFF. The DNA for the CDR3 is TGTGCCAGCAGATCGGGACTAGCGGGAGGAAATGAGCAGTTCTTC.